This record looks at one T cell receptor beta chain sequence and its context. Its antigen is unidentified. This sample is part of a study of T cells after yellow fever vaccination. TCRdb reanalysed the 5' RACE reads using MiXCR and keeps one entry per CDR3 protein. Here the sample spans under 600,000 distinct CDR3 sequences, 20% to 25% being singletons. This CDR3 has 16 residues. Germline CDR1 is SGHNT and CDR2 is YYREEE (reference sequence). V shed 4 bases and J 2 bases; nucleotides not matched to a gene: 11. Study results and limitations: Subsequent to the booster, the majority of primary-vaccination clones reappeared (96% CD4, around 85% CD8).

V usage is TRBV5-4 and J usage is TRBJ2-5; 7 bases match TRBD2. Sequences were derived from PBMCs, sampled 21 days after the first yellow fever vaccination. The TCR originated in a young man who received the YFV17D yellow fever vaccine. The CDR3, as DNA: TGTGCCAGCAGCATGGGGGGGGTGAGCGGTCAAGAGACCCAGTACTTC. As protein: CASSMGGVSGQETQYF.